The rows below give T cell receptor beta chains drawn from one sample of a study of cytomegalovirus exposure and HLA in healthy donors. Clones were sequenced by immunoSEQ multiplex PCR, and TCRdb holds only the in-frame ones, with some missing. The data hold over 150,000 clones, with about 90% observed a single time. What was sequenced was PBMCs. All receptors come from a woman aged 18-30 years in good health and CMV-seropositive. The CDR3 runs from the conserved cysteine through the conserved F or W. D genes are given only for firm matches. Clone sizes are given selectively: once, few, many, or a class where the clone is expanded.

v_gene	abundance	d_gene	j_gene	CDR3nt	CDR3aa
TRBV29-1	-	TRBD1	TRBJ1-1	TGCAGCGTTGAATCGGGACAGGGTGGCACTGAAGCTTTCTTT	CSVESGQGGTEAFF
TRBV5-6	-	-	TRBJ1-5	TGTGCCAGCAGCTTGGGGGCATGGGCAGTCAGCAATCAGCCCCAGCATTTT	CASSLGAWAVSNQPQHF
TRBV19	few	TRBD1	TRBJ1-2	TGTGCCACCTATTCGGACAGGGCTGGCTACACCTTC	CATYSDRAGYTF
TRBV29-1	-	TRBD2	TRBJ2-2	TGCAGCGTTGAAAGGCTAGCGGGAGTAACCGGGGAGCTGTTTTTT	CSVERLAGVTGELFF
TRBV6-1	once	-	TRBJ2-2	TGTGCCAGCAGTGAACCCGGGGACACCGGGGAGCTGTTTTTT	CASSEPGDTGELFF
TRBV6-5	-	TRBD2	TRBJ2-1	TGTGCCAGCAGTTCGACACCTAGCGGCTCCTACAATGAGCAGTTCTTC	CASSSTPSGSYNEQFF
TRBV25-1	-	-	TRBJ1-6	TGTGCCAGCAGAGGAGGAGAATCGTGGGCCGCCCTCCACTTT	CASRGGESWAALHF
TRBV27	once	-	TRBJ1-4	TGTGCCAGCAGTCCCCCCCACAGGGTTGCTAATGAAAAACTGTTTTTT	CASSPPHRVANEKLFF
TRBV5-4	-	TRBD2	TRBJ2-5	TGTGCCAGCAGCTTGGGTCTAGCGGGAGTCCGTGGTACCCAGTACTTC	CASSLGLAGVRGTQYF
TRBV29-1	-	TRBD1	TRBJ2-1	TGCAGCGTGCGGACAGGGGGCTACAATGAGCAGTTCTTC	CSVRTGGYNEQFF
TRBV5-6	-	-	TRBJ1-3	TGTGCCAGCAGCCCCAGGGATGCTGGAAACACCATATATTTT	CASSPRDAGNTIYF
TRBV27	-	-	TRBJ1-5	TGTGCCAGCAGTTTATCGAGTATGAATCAGCCCCAGCATTTT	CASSLSSMNQPQHF
TRBV25-1	once	TRBD2	TRBJ2-1	TGTGCCAGCAGCGTGGCGGGAGGACACAATGAGCAGTTCTTC	CASSVAGGHNEQFF
TRBV29-1	-	-	TRBJ2-3	TGCAGCGTTGAAGAGGCAGGAGGGAAGACAGATACGCAGTATTTT	CSVEEAGGKTDTQYF
TRBV7-2	-	TRBD1	TRBJ1-2	TGTGCCAGCAGCCCGAGGACAGGGCCCTATGGCTACACCTTC	CASSPRTGPYGYTF
TRBV7-8	-	TRBD1	TRBJ2-1	TGTGCCAGCAGCTTAAGCCCGGGACAGCTGTATGAGCAGTTCTTC	CASSLSPGQLYEQFF
TRBV19	once	-	TRBJ2-3	TGTGCCAGTAGTATTCAGACTAGCACAGATACGCAGTATTTT	CASSIQTSTDTQYF
TRBV6-6	-	TRBD1	TRBJ1-2	TGTGCCAGCAGTCAACCGGGACAGCCTTTCTTC	CASSQPGQPFF
TRBV4-3	-	-	TRBJ1-1	TGCGCCAGCAGCCAAGATGAGAGAAAGAACACTGAAGCTTTCTTT	CASSQDERKNTEAFF
TRBV7-9	-	TRBD1	TRBJ1-3	TGTGCCAGCAGTTTTGACAGGGGAACTGGAAACACCATATATTTT	CASSFDRGTGNTIYF
TRBV7-9	-	-	TRBJ1-5	TGTGCCAGCAGCTTAGGGCCCGGGGGGGAGGCGAATCAGCCCCAGCATTTT	CASSLGPGGEANQPQHF
TRBV5-4	-	TRBD2	TRBJ2-2	TGTGCCAGCAGCTATAGCGGGATTAACACCGGGGAGCTGTTTTTT	CASSYSGINTGELFF
TRBV19	once	-	TRBJ1-5	TGTGCCACCCAAGGTATCAGGTTGGGGCCCCAGCATTTT	CATQGIRLGPQHF
TRBV28	-	TRBD1	TRBJ2-7	TGTGCCAGCCGAGACAGGGGGGAGTACGAGCAGTACTTC	CASRDRGEYEQYF
TRBV28	-	-	TRBJ1-1	TGTGCCAGCAGCCAGCTAACCTATTCAGGGAACACTGAAGCTTTCTTT	CASSQLTYSGNTEAFF
TRBV30	once	-	TRBJ1-1	TGTGCCTGGAGTATAACAGGAAACACTGAAGCTTTCTTT	CAWSITGNTEAFF
TRBV19	-	TRBD1	TRBJ2-1	TGTGCCAGTAGTACCCGACAGGGCGCTCAGGATGAGCAGTTCTTC	CASSTRQGAQDEQFF
TRBV4-3	-	TRBD2	TRBJ2-1	TGCGCCAGCAGCCAAGATCCCACCCCAAGCGGGAGATCCTACAATGAGCAGTTCTTC	CASSQDPTPSGRSYNEQFF
TRBV7-9	-	TRBD1	TRBJ1-4	TGTGCCAGCAGGGACAGGGGGCATAATGAAAAACTGTTTTTT	CASRDRGHNEKLFF
TRBV5-1	-	TRBD1	TRBJ2-5	TGCGCCAGCAGTTTGCCGACAGGGGCGTTGGAGACCCAGTACTTC	CASSLPTGALETQYF
TRBV11-2	-	TRBD2	TRBJ2-7	TGTGCCAGCAGTCAGGGACTAGCGGGGGGGCGCTACGAGCAGTACTTC	CASSQGLAGGRYEQYF
TRBV30	-	TRBD1	TRBJ1-4	TGTGCCTGGACTGGACAGGCGTTGGAAAAACTGTTTTTT	CAWTGQALEKLFF
TRBV11-2	-	-	TRBJ2-2	TGTGCCAGCAGCTTTCGCAGGACAGACACCGGGGAGCTGTTTTTT	CASSFRRTDTGELFF
TRBV4-2	-	-	TRBJ2-2	TGTGCCAGCAGGGCTGCGGGGAGTTCCGGGGAGCTGTTTTTT	CASRAAGSSGELFF
TRBV5-1	-	-	TRBJ2-1	TGCGCCAGCAGCTCACTCCCCCGCGGTGAGCAGTTCTTC	CASSSLPRGEQFF
TRBV19	-	-	TRBJ1-1	TGTGCCAGTAGCCCTCTAATTAACCGACCGAAGGGGGCTTTCTTT	CASSPLINRPKGAFF
TRBV19	-	TRBD2	TRBJ2-7	TGTGCCAGTAGTGGACCTAGGGAGGGGTCCTACGAGCAGTACTTC	CASSGPREGSYEQYF
TRBV9	-	-	TRBJ2-7	TGTGCCAGCAGCGTAGGTGGGGGAGCGGGTGAGCAGTACTTC	CASSVGGGAGEQYF
TRBV11-2	-	-	TRBJ1-5	TGTGCCAGCAGCTTAGCCAGAGGGCTGACCGATGACAATCAGCCCCAGCATTTT	CASSLARGLTDDNQPQHF
TRBV5-6	few	-	TRBJ1-1	TGTGCCAGCAGCTTTCGACAGTCGGGGGGCAACACTGAAGCTTTCTTT	CASSFRQSGGNTEAFF
TRBV14	-	TRBD2	TRBJ2-1	TGTGCCAGCAGGAGGACTAGCGGGGGCAATGAGCAGTTCTTC	CASRRTSGGNEQFF
TRBV27	-	TRBD1	TRBJ2-6	TGTGCCAGCAGTTCATCCGCGGACAGGGGAGGTAATGGGGCCAACGTCCTGACTTTC	CASSSSADRGGNGANVLTF
TRBV18	-	-	TRBJ1-1	TGTGCCAGCTCACCCACCTCTATCCGGGCGGGCGCCCCTGAAGCTTTCTTT	CASSPTSIRAGAPEAFF
TRBV5-1	-	TRBD2	TRBJ2-5	TGCGCCAGCAAGTCAAGCGGGGGCCTCCAAGAGACCCAGTACTTC	CASKSSGGLQETQYF
TRBV5-4	-	TRBD2	TRBJ2-7	TGTGCCAGCAGCGTAGCGGGACTTACCTACGAGCAGTACTTC	CASSVAGLTYEQYF